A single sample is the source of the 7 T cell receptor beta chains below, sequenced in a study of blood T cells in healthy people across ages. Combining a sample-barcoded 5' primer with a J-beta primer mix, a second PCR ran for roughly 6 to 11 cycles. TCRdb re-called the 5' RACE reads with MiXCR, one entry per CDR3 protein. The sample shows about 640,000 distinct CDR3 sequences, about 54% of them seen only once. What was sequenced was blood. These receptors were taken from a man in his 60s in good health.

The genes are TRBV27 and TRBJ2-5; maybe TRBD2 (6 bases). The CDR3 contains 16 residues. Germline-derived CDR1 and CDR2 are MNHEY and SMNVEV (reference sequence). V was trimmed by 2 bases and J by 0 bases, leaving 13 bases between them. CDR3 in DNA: TGTGCCAGCAGTTTACTAGGAGGGGCCCACCAAGAGACCCAGTACTTC. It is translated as CASSLLGGAHQETQYF.

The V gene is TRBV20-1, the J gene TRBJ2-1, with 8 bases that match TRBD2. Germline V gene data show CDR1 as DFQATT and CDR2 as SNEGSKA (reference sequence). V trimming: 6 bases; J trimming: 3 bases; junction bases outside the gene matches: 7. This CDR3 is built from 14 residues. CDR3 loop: CSAARRGDYNEQFF. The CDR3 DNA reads TGCAGTGCAGCTAGGCGGGGGGACTACAATGAGCAGTTCTTC.

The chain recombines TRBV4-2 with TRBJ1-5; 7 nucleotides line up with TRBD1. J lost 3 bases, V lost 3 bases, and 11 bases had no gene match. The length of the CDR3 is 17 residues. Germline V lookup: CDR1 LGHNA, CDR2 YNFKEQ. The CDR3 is CASSHHGAGGTNQPQHF. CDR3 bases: TGTGCCAGCAGCCACCATGGGGCAGGGGGGACCAATCAGCCCCAGCATTTT.

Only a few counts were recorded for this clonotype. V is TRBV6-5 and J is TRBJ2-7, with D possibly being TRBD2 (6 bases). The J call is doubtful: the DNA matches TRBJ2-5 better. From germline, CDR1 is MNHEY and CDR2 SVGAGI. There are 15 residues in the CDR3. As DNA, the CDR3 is TGTGCCAGCAGTTACTCCGGAGGGAGTTTAGAGACCCAGTACTTC. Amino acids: CASSYSGGSLETQYF.

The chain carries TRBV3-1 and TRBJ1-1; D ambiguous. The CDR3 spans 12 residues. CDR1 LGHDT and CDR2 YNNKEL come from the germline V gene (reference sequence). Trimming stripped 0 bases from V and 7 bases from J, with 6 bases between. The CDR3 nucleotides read TGTGCCAGCAGCCAAGAAGGAAGTGAAGCTTTCTTT. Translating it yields CASSQEGSEAFF.

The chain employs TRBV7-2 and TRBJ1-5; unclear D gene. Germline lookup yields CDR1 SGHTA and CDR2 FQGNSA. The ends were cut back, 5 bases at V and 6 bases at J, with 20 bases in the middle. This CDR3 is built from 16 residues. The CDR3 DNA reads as TGTGCCAGCAGCCCCAAGGACGGGTACAAGTTTCAGCCCCAGCATTTT. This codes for CASSPKDGYKFQPQHF.

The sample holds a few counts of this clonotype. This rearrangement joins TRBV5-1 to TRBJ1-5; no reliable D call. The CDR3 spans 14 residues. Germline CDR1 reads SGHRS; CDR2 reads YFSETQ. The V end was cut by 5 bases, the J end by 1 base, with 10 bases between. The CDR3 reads CASRRDGSNQPQHF. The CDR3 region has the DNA TGCGCCAGCAGACGTGACGGGAGCAATCAGCCCCAGCATTTT.